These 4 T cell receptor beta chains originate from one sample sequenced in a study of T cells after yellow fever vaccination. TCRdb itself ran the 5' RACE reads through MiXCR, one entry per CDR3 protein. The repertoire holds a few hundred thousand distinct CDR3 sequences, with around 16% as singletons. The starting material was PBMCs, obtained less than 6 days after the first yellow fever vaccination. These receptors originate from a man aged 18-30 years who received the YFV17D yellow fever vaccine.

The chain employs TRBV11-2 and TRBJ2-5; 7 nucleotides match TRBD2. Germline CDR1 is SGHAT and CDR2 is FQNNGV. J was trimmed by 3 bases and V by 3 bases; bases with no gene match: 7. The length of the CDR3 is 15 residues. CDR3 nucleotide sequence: TGTGCCAGCAGCTTTGGCGGCGGGGGAGAAGAGACCCAGTACTTC. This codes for CASSFGGGGEETQYF.

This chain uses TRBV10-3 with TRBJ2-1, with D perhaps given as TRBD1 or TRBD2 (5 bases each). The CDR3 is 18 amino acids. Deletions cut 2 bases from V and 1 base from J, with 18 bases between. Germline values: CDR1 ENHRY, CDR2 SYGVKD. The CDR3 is CAISETTGTPGSYNEQFF. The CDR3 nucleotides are TGTGCCATCAGTGAGACTACCGGGACCCCCGGGTCCTACAATGAGCAGTTCTTC.

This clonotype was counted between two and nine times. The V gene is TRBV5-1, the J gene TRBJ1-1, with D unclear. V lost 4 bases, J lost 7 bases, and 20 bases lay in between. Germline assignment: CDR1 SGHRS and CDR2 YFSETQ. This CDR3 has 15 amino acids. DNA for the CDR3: TGCGCCAGCAGCCTCAGGACTGGTGTGTGGGGTGAAGCTTTCTTT. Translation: CASSLRTGVWGEAFF.

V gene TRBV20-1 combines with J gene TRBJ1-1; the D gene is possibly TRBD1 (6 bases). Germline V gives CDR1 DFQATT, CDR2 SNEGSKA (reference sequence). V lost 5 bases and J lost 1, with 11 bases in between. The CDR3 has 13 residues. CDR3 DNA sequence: TGCAGTGCTGCAGGGGCAGGGAACACTGAAGCTTTCTTT. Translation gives CSAAGAGNTEAFF.